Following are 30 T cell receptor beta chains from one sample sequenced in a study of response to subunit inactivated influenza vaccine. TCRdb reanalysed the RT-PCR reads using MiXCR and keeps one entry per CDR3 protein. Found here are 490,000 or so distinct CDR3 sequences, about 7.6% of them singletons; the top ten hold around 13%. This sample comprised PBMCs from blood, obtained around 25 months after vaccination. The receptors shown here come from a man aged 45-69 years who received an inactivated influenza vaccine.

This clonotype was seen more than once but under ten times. CDR3 residues: CASSLSSARNEQFF. CDR3 in DNA: TGTGCCAGCAGCTTATCCTCGGCGAGAAATGAGCAGTTCTTC. The rearrangement uses TRBV7-2 and TRBJ2-1; D uncertain. Germline CDR1 and CDR2: SGHTA and FQGNSA. V lost 2 bases to trimming and J lost 7 bases, with 12 bases between them. The CDR3 runs to 14 residues. The complete variable domain, with remaining parts taken from reference TRBV7-2 and TRBJ2-1, reads GAGVSQSPSNKVTEKGKDVELRCDPISGHTALYWYRQSLGQGLEFLIYFQGNSAPDKSGLPSDRFSAERTGGSVSTLTIQRTQQEDSAVYLCASSLSSARNEQFFGPGTRLTVL.

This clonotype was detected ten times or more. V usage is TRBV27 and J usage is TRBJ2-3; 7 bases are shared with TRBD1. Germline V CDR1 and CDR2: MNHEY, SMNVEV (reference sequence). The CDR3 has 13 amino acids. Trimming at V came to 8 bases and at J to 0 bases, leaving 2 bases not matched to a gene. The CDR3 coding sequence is TGTGCCAGCCGGGACAGAAGCACAGATACGCAGTATTTT. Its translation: CASRDRSTDTQYF.

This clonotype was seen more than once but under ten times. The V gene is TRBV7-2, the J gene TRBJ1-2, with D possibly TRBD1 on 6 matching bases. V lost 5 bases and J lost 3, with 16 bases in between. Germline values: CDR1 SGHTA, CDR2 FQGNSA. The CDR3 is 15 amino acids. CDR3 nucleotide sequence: TGTGCCAGCAGCCCGAATCCGACAGGACACTATGGCTACACCTTC. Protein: CASSPNPTGHYGYTF.

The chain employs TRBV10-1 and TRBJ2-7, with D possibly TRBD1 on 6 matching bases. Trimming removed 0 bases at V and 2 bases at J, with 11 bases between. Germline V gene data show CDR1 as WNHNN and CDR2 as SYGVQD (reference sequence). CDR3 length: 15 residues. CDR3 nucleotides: TGCGCCAGCAGTGAGTCGAGTGCAGGGGCCTACGAGCAGTACTTC. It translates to CASSESSAGAYEQYF.

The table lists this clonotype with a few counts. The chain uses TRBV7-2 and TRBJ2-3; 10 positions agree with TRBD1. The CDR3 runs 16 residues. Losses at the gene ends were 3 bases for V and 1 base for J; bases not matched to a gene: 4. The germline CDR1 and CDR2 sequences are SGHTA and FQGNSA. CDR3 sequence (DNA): TGTGCCAGCAGCTTTACCGGGACAGGGGGCACAGATACGCAGTATTTT. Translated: CASSFTGTGGTDTQYF.

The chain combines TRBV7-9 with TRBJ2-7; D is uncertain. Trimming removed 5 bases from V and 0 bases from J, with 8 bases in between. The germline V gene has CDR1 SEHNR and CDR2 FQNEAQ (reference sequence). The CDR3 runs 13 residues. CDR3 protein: CASSHWASYEQYF. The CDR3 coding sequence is TGTGCCAGCAGCCATTGGGCCTCCTACGAGCAGTACTTC.

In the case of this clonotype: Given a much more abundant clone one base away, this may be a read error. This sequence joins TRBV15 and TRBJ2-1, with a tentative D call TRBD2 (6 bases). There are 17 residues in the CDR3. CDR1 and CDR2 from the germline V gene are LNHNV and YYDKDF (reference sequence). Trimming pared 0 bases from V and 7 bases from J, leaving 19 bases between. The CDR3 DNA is TGTGCCACCAGCAGAGAAAAGGCCGGGAGAGGTGCAAATGAGCAGTTCTTC. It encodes CATSREKAGRGANEQFF.

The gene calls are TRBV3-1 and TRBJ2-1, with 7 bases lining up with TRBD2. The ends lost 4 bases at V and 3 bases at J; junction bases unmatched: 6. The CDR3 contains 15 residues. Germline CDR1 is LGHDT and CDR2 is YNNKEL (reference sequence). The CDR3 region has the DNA TGTGCCAGCAGCCCCGGGGGGACTTACTACAATGAGCAGTTCTTC. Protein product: CASSPGGTYYNEQFF.

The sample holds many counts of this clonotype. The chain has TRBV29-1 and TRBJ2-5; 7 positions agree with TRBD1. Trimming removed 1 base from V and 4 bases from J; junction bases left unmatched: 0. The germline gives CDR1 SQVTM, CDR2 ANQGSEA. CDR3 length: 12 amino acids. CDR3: CSVEAGGETQYF. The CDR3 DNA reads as TGCAGCGTTGAAGCAGGGGGAGAGACCCAGTACTTC.

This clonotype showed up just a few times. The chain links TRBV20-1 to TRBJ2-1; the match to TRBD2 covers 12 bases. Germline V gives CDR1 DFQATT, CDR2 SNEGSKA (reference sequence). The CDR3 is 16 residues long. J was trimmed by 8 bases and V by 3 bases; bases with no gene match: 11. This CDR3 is CSASGRLAGVVHEQFF. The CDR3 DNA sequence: TGCAGTGCTAGTGGCAGACTAGCGGGAGTGGTCCATGAGCAGTTCTTC.

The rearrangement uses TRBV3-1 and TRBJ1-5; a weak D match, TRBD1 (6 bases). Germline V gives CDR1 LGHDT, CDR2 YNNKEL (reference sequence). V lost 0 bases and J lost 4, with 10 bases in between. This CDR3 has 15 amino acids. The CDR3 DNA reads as TGTGCCAGCAGCCAAGATGGGGGGCGGAATCAGCCCCAGCATTTT. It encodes CASSQDGGRNQPQHF.

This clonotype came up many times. CDR3 residues: CAIRGGRDADTQYF. CDR3 coding DNA: TGTGCCATCAGAGGCGGGAGGGATGCAGATACGCAGTATTTT. J is TRBJ2-3 and V is TRBV10-3; 9 bases fit TRBD2. Unmatched junction bases numbered 5, after V lost 6 bases and J lost 4 bases. There are 14 residues in the CDR3. In germline, CDR1 is ENHRY, CDR2 SYGVKD.

This CDR3 is CAISESSRPRGEQYF. Written as DNA, the CDR3 is TGTGCCATCAGTGAGTCGTCGAGACCAAGAGGCGAGCAGTACTTC. V and J are TRBV10-3 and TRBJ2-7; D unresolved. The CDR3 runs 15 residues. Between the trimmed V and J ends, which lost 0 bases and 6 bases, there was a span of 15 bases. Germline V gene data show CDR1 as ENHRY and CDR2 as SYGVKD.

CDR3 coding DNA: TGTGCCAGCAGTTGGGGACAGGATCAGCCCCAGCATTTT. The encoded protein is CASSWGQDQPQHF. The J gene is TRBJ1-5, the V gene TRBV6-5, with TRBD1 matching 8 bases. Per the germline V gene, CDR1 is MNHEY and CDR2 is SVGAGI. J was trimmed by 5 bases and V by 4 bases; bases with no gene match: 1. The CDR3 consists of 13 residues.

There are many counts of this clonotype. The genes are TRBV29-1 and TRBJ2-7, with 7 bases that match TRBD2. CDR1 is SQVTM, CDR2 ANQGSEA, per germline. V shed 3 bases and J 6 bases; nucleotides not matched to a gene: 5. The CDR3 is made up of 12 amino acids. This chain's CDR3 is CSVERETGEQYF. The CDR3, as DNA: TGCAGCGTTGAGCGGGAGACGGGCGAGCAGTACTTC.

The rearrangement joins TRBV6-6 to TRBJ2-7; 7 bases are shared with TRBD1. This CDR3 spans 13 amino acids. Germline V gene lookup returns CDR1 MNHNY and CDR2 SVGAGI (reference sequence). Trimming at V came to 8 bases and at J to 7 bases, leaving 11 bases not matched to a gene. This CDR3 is CASLNRGGSEQYF. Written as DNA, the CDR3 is TGTGCCAGCCTTAACAGGGGTGGGAGTGAGCAGTACTTC.

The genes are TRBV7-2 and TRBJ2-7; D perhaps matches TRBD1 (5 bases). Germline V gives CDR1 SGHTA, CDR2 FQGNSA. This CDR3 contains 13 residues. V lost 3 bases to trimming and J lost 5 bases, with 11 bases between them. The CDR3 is CASSFQGSDEQYF. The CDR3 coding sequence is TGTGCCAGCAGCTTTCAGGGTTCCGACGAGCAGTACTTC.

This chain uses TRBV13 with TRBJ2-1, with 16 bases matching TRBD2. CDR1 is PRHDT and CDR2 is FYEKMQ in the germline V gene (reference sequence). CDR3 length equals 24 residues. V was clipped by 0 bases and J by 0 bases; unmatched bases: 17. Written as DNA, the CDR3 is TGTGCCAGCAGCTTAGGCTCAAAGATGACGGGACTAGCGGGAGGGCCGAGCTCCTACAATGAGCAGTTCTTC. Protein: CASSLGSKMTGLAGGPSSYNEQFF.

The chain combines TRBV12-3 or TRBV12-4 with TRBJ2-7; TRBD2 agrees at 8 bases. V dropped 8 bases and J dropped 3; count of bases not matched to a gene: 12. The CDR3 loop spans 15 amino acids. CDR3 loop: CASRGGPGGLYEQYF. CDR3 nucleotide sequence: TGTGCCAGCCGGGGGGGTCCTGGGGGACTCTACGAGCAGTACTTC.

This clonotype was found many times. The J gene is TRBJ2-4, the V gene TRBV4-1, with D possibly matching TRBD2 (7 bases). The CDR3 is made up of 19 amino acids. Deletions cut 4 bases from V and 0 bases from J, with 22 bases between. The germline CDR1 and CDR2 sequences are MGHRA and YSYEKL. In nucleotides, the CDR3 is TGCGCCAGCAGCCTTTACGCGGGGGCCGAAATTCTAGCCAAAAACATTCAGTACTTC. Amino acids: CASSLYAGAEILAKNIQYF.

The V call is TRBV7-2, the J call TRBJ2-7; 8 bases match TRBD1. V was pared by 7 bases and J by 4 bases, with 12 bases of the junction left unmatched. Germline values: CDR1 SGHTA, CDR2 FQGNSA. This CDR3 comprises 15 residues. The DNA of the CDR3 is TGTGCCAGCATCTCCCGAGGACAGGGATCATACGAGCAGTACTTC. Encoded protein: CASISRGQGSYEQYF.

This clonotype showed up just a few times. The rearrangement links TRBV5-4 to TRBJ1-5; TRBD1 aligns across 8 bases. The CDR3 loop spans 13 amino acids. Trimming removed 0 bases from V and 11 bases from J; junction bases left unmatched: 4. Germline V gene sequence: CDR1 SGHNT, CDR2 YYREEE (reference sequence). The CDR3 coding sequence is TGTGCCAGCAGCTTGGGGGAACAGGGGGCCCAGCATTTT. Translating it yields CASSLGEQGAQHF.

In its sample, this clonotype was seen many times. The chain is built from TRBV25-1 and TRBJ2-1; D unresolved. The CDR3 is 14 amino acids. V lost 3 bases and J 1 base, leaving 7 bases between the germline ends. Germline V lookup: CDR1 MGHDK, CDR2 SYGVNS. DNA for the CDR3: TGTGCCAGCAGTGACAGCCCTTCCTACAATGAGCAGTTCTTC. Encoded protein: CASSDSPSYNEQFF.

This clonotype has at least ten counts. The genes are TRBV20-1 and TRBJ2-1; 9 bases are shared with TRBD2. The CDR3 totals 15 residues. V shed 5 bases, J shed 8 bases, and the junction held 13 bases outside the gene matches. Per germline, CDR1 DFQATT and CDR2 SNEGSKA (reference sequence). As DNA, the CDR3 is TGCAGTGCTGAGACCGGGACTAGCATTTTGGATGAGCAGTTCTTC. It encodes CSAETGTSILDEQFF.

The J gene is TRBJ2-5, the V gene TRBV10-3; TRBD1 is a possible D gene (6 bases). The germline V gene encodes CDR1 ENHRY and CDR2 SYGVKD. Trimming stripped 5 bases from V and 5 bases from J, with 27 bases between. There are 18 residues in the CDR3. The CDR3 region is CAISPASLSGAQEETQYF. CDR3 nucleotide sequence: TGTGCCATCAGTCCCGCCTCCCTGTCAGGGGCTCAAGAGGAGACCCAGTACTTC.

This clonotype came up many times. The CDR3 here is CASRREGSDTQYF. CDR3 DNA: TGTGCCAGCAGGCGGGAGGGCTCAGATACGCAGTATTTT. The chain carries TRBV7-2 and TRBJ2-3, with 9 bases lining up with TRBD2. The germline gives CDR1 SGHTA, CDR2 FQGNSA. The CDR3 has 13 amino acids. Trimming took 6 bases from V and 4 from J; bases not matched to a gene: 2. The full variable domain, its missing parts supplied by reference TRBV7-2 and TRBJ2-3, is GAGVSQSPSNKVTEKGKDVELRCDPISGHTALYWYRQSLGQGLEFLIYFQGNSAPDKSGLPSDRFSAERTGGSVSTLTIQRTQQEDSAVYLCASRREGSDTQYFGPGTRLTVL.

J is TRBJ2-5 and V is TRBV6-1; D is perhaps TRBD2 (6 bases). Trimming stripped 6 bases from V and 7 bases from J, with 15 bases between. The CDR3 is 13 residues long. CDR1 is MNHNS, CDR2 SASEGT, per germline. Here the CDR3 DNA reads TGTGCCAGCAGGGGGGTCGGGAGAGGGACCCAGTACTTC. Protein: CASRGVGRGTQYF.

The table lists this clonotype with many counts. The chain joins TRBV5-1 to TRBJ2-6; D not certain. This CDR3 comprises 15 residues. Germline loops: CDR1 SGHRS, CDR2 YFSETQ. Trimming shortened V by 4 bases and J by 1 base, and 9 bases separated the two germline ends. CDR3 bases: TGCGCCAGCAGCATGTCACGGTCTGGGGCCAACGTCCTGACTTTC. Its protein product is CASSMSRSGANVLTF. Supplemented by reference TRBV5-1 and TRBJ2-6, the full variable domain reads KAGVTQTPRYLIKTRGQQVTLSCSPISGHRSVSWYQQTPGQGLQFLFEYFSETQRNKGNFPGRFSGRQFSNSRSEMNVSTLELGDSALYLCASSMSRSGANVLTFGAGSRLTVL.

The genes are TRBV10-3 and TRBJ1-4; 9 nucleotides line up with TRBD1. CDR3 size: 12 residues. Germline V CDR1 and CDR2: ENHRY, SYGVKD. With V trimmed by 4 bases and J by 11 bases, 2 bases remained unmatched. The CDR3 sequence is CAISGDRDKLFF. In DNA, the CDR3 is TGTGCCATCAGTGGGGACAGGGACAAACTGTTTTTT.

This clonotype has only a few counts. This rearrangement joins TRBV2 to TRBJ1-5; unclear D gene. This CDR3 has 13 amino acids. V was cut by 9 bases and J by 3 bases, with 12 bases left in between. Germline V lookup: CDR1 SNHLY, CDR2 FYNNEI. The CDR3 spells CASGSGNNQPQHF. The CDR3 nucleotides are TGTGCCAGTGGGTCCGGAAACAATCAGCCCCAGCATTTT. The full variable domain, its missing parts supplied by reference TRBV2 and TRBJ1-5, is EPEVTQTPSHQVTQMGQEVILRCVPISNHLYFYWYRQILGQKVEFLVSFYNNEISEKSEIFDDQFSVERPDGSNFTLKIRSTKLEDSAMYFCASGSGNNQPQHFGDGTRLSIL.